This TCR beta chain was sequenced for a study of spatial heterogeneity in lung cancer. TCRdb called the 5' RACE reads again in MiXCR, with one record for every CDR3 protein. The repertoire holds some 100,000 distinct CDR3 sequences, with about 4.4% as singletons. Trimming removed 2 bases from V and 4 bases from J, with 17 bases in between. Germline V gives CDR1 SGDLS, CDR2 YYNGEE. The CDR3 runs 16 residues. Findings of the study overall: Coverage of tumor T cells, an estimated figure, was 6% to 7% for alpha and 13% for beta chains. Intratumoral expanded alpha and beta TCR counts were found to track tumor mutation counts.

This clonotype showed up many times. The antigen is undetermined. Described time point: sample taken at primary tumor resection. 55 to 80 TRACERx patients with early, untreated non-small cell lung cancer donated samples. The input material, whole RNA from tumor, nontumor lung or frozen PBMC, was sequenced unsorted. This chain joins TRBV9 and TRBJ2-3; perhaps TRBD2 as D (7 bases). This clonotype was obtained from a male donor with early-stage non-small cell lung cancer. The sample in question was lung tumor tissue, obtained at surgery. The CDR3 sequence: CASSVGGLAVADTQYF. For the CDR3, the DNA is TGTGCCAGCAGCGTGGGGGGGCTAGCGGTCGCAGATACGCAGTATTTT.